By frequency in the sample, the clone carrying this TCR beta chain is medium-sized. The source of the sample is a study of spatial heterogeneity in lung cancer. Time point indicated: sample taken at primary tumor resection. Unsorted tumor, nontumor lung tissue or cryopreserved PBMC supplied the whole RNA. CDR1 and CDR2 (germline): KGHSH, LQKENI. Deletions cut 4 bases from V and 5 bases from J, with 17 bases between. This CDR3 comprises 15 residues. Each CDR3 protein is one row after TCRdb ran MiXCR on the 5' RACE reads. This sample has 28,000 or so distinct CDR3 sequences, with roughly 12% found just once.

The TCR was taken from a female donor with early-stage non-small cell lung cancer. The sample consisted of PBMCs, taken at surgery. The chain links TRBV18 to TRBJ2-5; D is possibly TRBD2 (6 bases). CDR3 loop: CASSLTTQLAETQYF. As DNA, the CDR3 is TGTGCCAGCTCACTTACTACGCAACTAGCTGAGACCCAGTACTTC.